This T cell receptor (beta chain) appears in the sequencing data of a study of response to subunit inactivated influenza vaccine. Study findings and constraints: T cells newly recruited by each seasonal influenza vaccination are few, the authors suggested.

With respect to this clonotype: Its antigen remains unidentified.

The J segment lost 1 base and the V segment lost 4 bases, leaving 6 bases of the junction unmatched. The CDR3 runs to 17 residues. Germline V gives CDR1 MGHRA, CDR2 YSYEKL. MiXCR, run by TCRdb on the RT-PCR reads, gives a single entry per CDR3 protein. This table has hundreds of thousands of distinct CDR3 sequences, approximately 15% appearing once. This chain links TRBV4-1 with TRBJ1-4, with 10 bases aligning to TRBD1. The sample here was PBMCs from blood, taken about 13 days after vaccination. The TCR comes from a man between 45 and 60 years old who received an inactivated influenza vaccine. CDR3 residues: CASSLADRGRTNEKLFF. The CDR3 nucleotides read TGCGCCAGCAGCCTAGCAGACAGGGGGCGAACTAATGAAAAACTGTTTTTT.